The source of this T cell receptor (beta chain) is a study of shared T cell receptors in the human thymus. Profiled with immunoSEQ multiplex PCR; TCRdb holds only in-frame clones, not every one. Of approximately 580,000 clones in the sample, about 84% were seen once. V lost 5 bases, J lost 6 bases, and 11 bases stayed unmatched. Germline CDR1 is SGHKS and CDR2 is YYEKEE (reference sequence). The CDR3 contains 15 residues. The same sample was also used in a study of human thymus T cells. That study reports: Obtained as resections during corrective heart surgery, the thymus tissue was then studied.

The clonotype was recovered from a boy under three years old with a congenital heart defect. Sequenced material: thymocytes. This chain links TRBV5-5 with TRBJ1-5; 7 bases are shared with TRBD1. The CDR3 reads CASSYAGTEVQPQHF. CDR3 sequence (DNA): TGTGCCAGCAGTTACGCCGGGACAGAGGTTCAGCCCCAGCATTTT.